The next 4 T cell receptor beta chains were all read from a single sample in a study of neoadjuvant anti-PD-1 for oral cavity cancer. Generated by immunoSEQ multiplex PCR, the TCRdb table keeps only in-frame clones and is missing some. This table has 10,000 to 15,000 clones, around 53% appearing once. Here the sequenced sample was tumor tissue, taken before nivolumab (anti-PD-1) treatment. The receptors here all came from a person aged 40 to 85 with oral cavity squamous cell carcinoma.

The rearrangement joins TRBV2 to TRBJ2-1; TRBD2 matches at 14 bases. Per germline, CDR1 SNHLY and CDR2 FYNNEI. V gave up 7 bases and J gave up 9 bases; unmatched junction bases: 5. The CDR3 contains 14 residues. The CDR3 loop is CASKATSGRGEQFF. The CDR3 DNA sequence: TGTGCCAGCAAAGCGACTAGCGGGAGGGGTGAGCAGTTCTTC.

V and J are TRBV6-5 and TRBJ2-7; a weak D match, TRBD1 (6 bases). Germline CDR1 reads MNHEY; CDR2 reads SVGAGI. This CDR3 region has 13 residues. The germline V and J ends were trimmed by 4 bases and 6 bases, with 13 bases remaining between them. The CDR3 DNA follows: TGTGCCAGCAGTTCCCCAAAGGGGGTCGAGCAGTACTTC. Protein product: CASSSPKGVEQYF.

The chain carries TRBV27 and TRBJ2-1; tentative D call: TRBD2 (5 bases). Trimming removed 6 bases from V and 4 bases from J, with 16 bases in between. The germline CDR1 and CDR2 sequences are MNHEY and SMNVEV (reference sequence). The CDR3 length is 15 residues. CDR3 nucleotide sequence: TGTGCCAGCAGGCTTTCGGGGAAACGGTACAATGAGCAGTTCTTC. Its translation is CASRLSGKRYNEQFF.

This clone turned up a few times. The V gene is TRBV6-5, the J gene TRBJ2-7; 7 bases match TRBD1. Germline V lookup: CDR1 MNHEY, CDR2 SVGAGI. The V gene end was trimmed by 6 bases and the J gene end by 0 bases; junction bases not matched to a gene: 8. The length of the CDR3 is 15 residues. The CDR3 loop reads CASRLGQASSYEQYF. DNA for the CDR3: TGTGCCAGCAGGCTTGGACAGGCCAGCTCCTACGAGCAGTACTTC.